Shown below are 6 T cell receptor beta chains from a single sample sequenced in a study of glioma-infiltrating T cells after dendritic cell vaccination. TCRdb's table, derived via immunoSEQ multiplex PCR, lists solely in-frame clones and lacks some. This table has under 35,000 clones, more than 90% appearing once. The source material was blood, sampled before dendritic cell vaccination. These TCRs come from a human donor with glioblastoma.

The chain employs TRBV7-2 and TRBJ2-3; D remains ambiguous. Trimming left V 5 bases short and J 7 bases short, with 16 bases between. The germline gives CDR1 SGHTA, CDR2 FQGNSA. The CDR3 runs to 14 residues. The CDR3 reads CASSPSPGPNTQYF. CDR3 sequence (DNA): TGTGCCAGCAGCCCCTCGCCAGGCCCAAATACGCAGTATTTT.

The rearrangement uses TRBV5-6 and TRBJ2-7; D perhaps matches TRBD2 (5 bases). The CDR3 spans 12 residues. CDR1 SGHDT and CDR2 YYEEEE come from the germline V gene. V was trimmed by 4 bases and J by 5 bases, leaving 10 bases between them. The CDR3 loop is CASSLGNHEQYF. In DNA, the CDR3 is TGTGCCAGCAGCCTCGGGAACCACGAGCAGTACTTC.

This clone occurred once. The gene calls are TRBV6-5 and TRBJ2-2; 7 bases fit TRBD2. The CDR3 sequence is 13 residues long. V lost 7 bases to trimming and J lost 6 bases; unmatched junction nucleotides: 5. Germline values: CDR1 MNHEY, CDR2 SVGAGI. Written as DNA, the CDR3 is TGTGCCAGCAAGCGACGGGGGGCCGGGGAGCTGTTTTTT. Protein product: CASKRRGAGELFF.

This chain connects TRBV10-1 to TRBJ1-1; 10 positions agree with TRBD1. Germline assignment: CDR1 WNHNN and CDR2 SYGVQD (reference sequence). V dropped 6 bases and J dropped 1; count of bases not matched to a gene: 2. The length of the CDR3 is 14 residues. In DNA, the CDR3 is TGCGCCAGCAGGGGACAGGGGCGGAACACTGAAGCTTTCTTT. It translates to CASRGQGRNTEAFF.

The J gene is TRBJ2-7, the V gene TRBV19; 8 nucleotides match TRBD1. The trim removed 0 bases at V and 3 bases at J, leaving 4 bases unmatched. Germline assignment: CDR1 LNHDA and CDR2 SQIVND (reference sequence). The CDR3 sequence is 15 residues long. The CDR3 protein is CASSIDPGQDYEQYF. The DNA of the CDR3 is TGTGCCAGTAGTATAGACCCGGGACAGGACTACGAGCAGTACTTC. Together with reference TRBV19 and TRBJ2-7, the CDR3 gives the full variable domain: DGGITQSPKYLFRKEGQNVTLSCEQNLNHDAMYWYRQDPGQGLRLIYYSQIVNDFQKGDIAEGYSVSREKKESFPLTVTSAQKNPTAFYLCASSIDPGQDYEQYFGPGTRLTVT.

The chain combines TRBV6-1 with TRBJ1-2; 12 bases line up with TRBD1. The CDR3 has 15 residues. Germline CDR1 is MNHNS and CDR2 is SASEGT. J was trimmed by 2 bases and V by 4 bases; bases with no gene match: 2. CDR3 coding DNA: TGTGCCAGCAGTGTCGGGACAGGGGGCAACTATGGCTACACCTTC. It encodes CASSVGTGGNYGYTF.